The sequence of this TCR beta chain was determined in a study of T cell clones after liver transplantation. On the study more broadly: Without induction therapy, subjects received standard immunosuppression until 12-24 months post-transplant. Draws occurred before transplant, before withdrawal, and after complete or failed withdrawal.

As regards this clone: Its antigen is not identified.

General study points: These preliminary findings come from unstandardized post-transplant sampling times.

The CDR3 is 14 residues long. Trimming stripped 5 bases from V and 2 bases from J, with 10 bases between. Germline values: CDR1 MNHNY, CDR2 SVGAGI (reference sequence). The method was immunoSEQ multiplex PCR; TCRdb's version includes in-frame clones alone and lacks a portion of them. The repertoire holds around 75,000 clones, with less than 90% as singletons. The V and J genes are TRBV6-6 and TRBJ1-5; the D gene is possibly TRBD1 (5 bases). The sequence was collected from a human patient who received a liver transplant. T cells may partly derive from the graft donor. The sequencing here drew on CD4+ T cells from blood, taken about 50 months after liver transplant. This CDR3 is CASSQGLGNQPQHF. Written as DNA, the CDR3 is TGTGCCAGCAGTCAGGGATTAGGCAATCAGCCCCAGCATTTT.